Listed here are 24 T cell receptor beta chains from one sample, sequenced in a study of shared clonotypes between healthy human individuals. Generated by immunoSEQ multiplex PCR, the TCRdb table keeps only in-frame clones and is missing some. In the table there are approximately 1,500,000 clones, around 97% of which are singletons. Material for sequencing was naive CD4+ T cells sorted from blood. Documented subset: CD45RA+ positively selected. The receptors come from a man in his thirties or forties in good health.

The gene calls are TRBV5-1 and TRBJ2-5; 7 bases are shared with TRBD1. V lost 3 bases, J lost 3 bases, and 8 bases stayed unmatched. The germline gives CDR1 SGHRS, CDR2 YFSETQ. The CDR3 extends over 15 amino acids. CDR3 loop: CASSSAGTDEETQYF. DNA for the CDR3: TGCGCCAGCAGCTCCGCCGGGACAGATGAAGAGACCCAGTACTTC. Full variable domain (outside the CDR3, taken from reference TRBV5-1 and TRBJ2-5): KAGVTQTPRYLIKTRGQQVTLSCSPISGHRSVSWYQQTPGQGLQFLFEYFSETQRNKGNFPGRFSGRQFSNSRSEMNVSTLELGDSALYLCASSSAGTDEETQYFGPGTRLLVL.

The J gene is TRBJ2-3, the V gene TRBV7-2; D gene ambiguous. V shed 5 bases and J shed 10 bases, with 13 bases lying between them. Germline values: CDR1 SGHTA, CDR2 FQGNSA. The CDR3 loop spans 12 amino acids. In DNA, the CDR3 is TGTGCCAGCAGCCCCCCGCCCCAGGCGCAGTATTTT. It yields the protein CASSPPPQAQYF.

The V gene is TRBV4-1, the J gene TRBJ2-3; 8 bases fit TRBD2. The CDR3 has 17 amino acids. CDR1 is MGHRA, CDR2 YSYEKL, per germline. V dropped 0 bases and J dropped 3; count of bases not matched to a gene: 8. The CDR3 coding sequence is TGCGCCAGCAGCCAAGATCCCGGGAGGGCCGATACAGATACGCAGTATTTT. Translated: CASSQDPGRADTDTQYF.

The V call is TRBV11-2, the J call TRBJ2-7, with 7 bases lining up with TRBD1. Per the germline V gene, CDR1 is SGHAT and CDR2 is FQNNGV. The V segment lost 8 bases and the J segment 0 bases; nucleotides outside the gene matches: 7. The CDR3 is 14 amino acids. In DNA form, the CDR3 reads TGTGCCAGCCATCGCGACAGGGCCTCCTACGAGCAGTACTTC. Its protein product is CASHRDRASYEQYF.

This clone was counted once. The gene calls are TRBV4-1 and TRBJ2-7; 7 bases are a match to TRBD1. V was pared by 0 bases and J by 4 bases, with 12 bases of the junction left unmatched. CDR1 is MGHRA, CDR2 YSYEKL, per germline. CDR3 size: 17 residues. The CDR3 loop is CASSQDHGTDKVYEQYF. CDR3 in DNA: TGCGCCAGCAGCCAAGATCATGGGACAGATAAAGTGTACGAGCAGTACTTC.

The chain employs TRBV7-2 and TRBJ1-1; a weak D match, TRBD1 (6 bases). Between the trimmed V and J ends, which lost 1 base and 9 bases, there was a span of 21 bases. The CDR3 consists of 16 residues. The V gene's germline CDR1 is SGHTA and CDR2 FQGNSA. The CDR3 loop reads CASSLGPPWGGEQAFF. CDR3 sequence (DNA): TGTGCCAGCAGCTTAGGCCCCCCCTGGGGGGGCGAGCAAGCTTTCTTT.

The genes are TRBV6-4 and TRBJ2-1, with D perhaps TRBD1 (5 bases). Germline values: CDR1 MRHNA, CDR2 SNTAGT. The CDR3 has 13 residues. V lost 4 bases and J lost 4, with 8 bases in between. CDR3 nucleotide sequence: TGTGCCAGCAGTGCAGGGCCTTACAATGAGCAGTTCTTC. Its translation: CASSAGPYNEQFF.

V usage is TRBV11-3 and J usage is TRBJ2-1, with a possible D match to TRBD2 (6 bases). Germline CDR1 is SGHNT and CDR2 is YENEEA. CDR3 length: 16 residues. The germline V and J ends were trimmed by 1 base and 6 bases, with 16 bases remaining between them. In DNA, the CDR3 is TGTGCCAGCAGCTTAGCCGTTGGCGGGACGGGCAATGAGCAGTTCTTC. Translation: CASSLAVGGTGNEQFF.

The CDR3 region is CASSPERVVGELFF. CDR3 nucleotides: TGTGCCAGCTCACCGGAAAGGGTAGTCGGGGAGCTGTTTTTT. The chain couples TRBV18 to TRBJ2-2, with no clear D. The V and J ends lost 3 bases and 7 bases respectively, with 12 bases between them. Germline V CDR1 and CDR2: KGHSH, LQKENI. This CDR3 is 14 amino acids long.

Points on this clone: The sample holds other DNA sequences that translate to the same CDR3. The chain joins TRBV5-1 to TRBJ1-2; D is uncertain. This CDR3 spans 12 amino acids. The V and J ends lost 0 bases and 8 bases respectively, with 8 bases between them. Germline V gene sequence: CDR1 SGHRS, CDR2 YFSETQ. The CDR3 sequence is CASSLDLGGYTF. Here the CDR3 DNA reads TGCGCCAGCAGCTTGGATCTCGGCGGCTACACCTTC.

The chain combines TRBV19 with TRBJ1-1; 8 nucleotides match TRBD1. From germline, CDR1 is LNHDA and CDR2 SQIVND (reference sequence). This CDR3 has 17 residues. V dropped 5 bases and J dropped 0; count of bases not matched to a gene: 11. In DNA, the CDR3 is TGTGCCAGTAGTTTTCGGACAGGGAGGTTGGTGAACACTGAAGCTTTCTTT. Its translation is CASSFRTGRLVNTEAFF.

The chain uses TRBV28 and TRBJ2-7; 9 nucleotides match TRBD1. The junction had 7 bases not matched to a gene; V was cut back by 3 bases and J by 7 bases. Germline V CDR1 and CDR2: MDHEN, SYDVKM. The CDR3 runs 14 residues. Here the CDR3 reads CASSLGQGPWEQYF. Here the CDR3 DNA reads TGTGCCAGCAGTTTGGGACAGGGACCCTGGGAGCAGTACTTC.

The genes are TRBV28 and TRBJ1-2; D possibly corresponds to TRBD1 (5 bases). V gave up 1 base and J gave up 6 bases, with 15 bases separating them. This CDR3 region has 15 residues. Germline CDR1 and CDR2: MDHEN and SYDVKM. The CDR3 is CASSLFLGGKDGYTF. Written as DNA, the CDR3 is TGTGCCAGCAGTTTATTTCTGGGGGGTAAAGATGGCTACACCTTC.

The rearrangement joins TRBV5-1 to TRBJ2-2, with 12 bases that match TRBD2. CDR3 length: 17 residues. V was pared by 1 base and J by 5 bases, with 6 bases of the junction left unmatched. CDR1 is SGHRS and CDR2 is YFSETQ in the germline V gene. CDR3 residues: CASSLYLAGGPTGELFF. The CDR3 coding sequence is TGCGCCAGCAGCTTGTATCTAGCGGGAGGGCCTACCGGGGAGCTGTTTTTT.

The V and J genes are TRBV5-4 and TRBJ1-1; possible D gene TRBD1, 6 bases. V lost 2 bases, J lost 1 base, and 9 bases lay in between. The V gene's germline CDR1 is SGHNT and CDR2 YYREEE (reference sequence). The CDR3 runs 14 residues. CDR3 sequence reads: CASSLPGANTEAFF. For the CDR3, the DNA is TGTGCCAGCAGCTTACCGGGGGCGAACACTGAAGCTTTCTTT.

This rearrangement joins TRBV6-5 to TRBJ2-1; no reliable D call. Between the trimmed V and J ends, which lost 6 bases and 6 bases, there was a span of 12 bases. CDR3 size: 13 residues. The germline CDR1 and CDR2 sequences are MNHEY and SVGAGI. The CDR3 region is CASSGWAGNEQFF. CDR3 DNA: TGTGCCAGCAGCGGGTGGGCCGGCAATGAGCAGTTCTTC.

This clone was recorded only once. The chain employs TRBV28 and TRBJ1-4; D gene ambiguous. V was pared by 3 bases and J by 4 bases, with 3 bases between. Germline V CDR1 and CDR2: MDHEN, SYDVKM. This CDR3 contains 12 residues. The CDR3 sequence: CASSFNNEKLFF. CDR3 nucleotides: TGTGCCAGCAGTTTTAATAATGAAAAACTGTTTTTT.

This chain joins TRBV19 and TRBJ1-5; 8 nucleotides align to TRBD1. Germline trimming cut 3 bases from V and 6 bases from J; bases unmatched to any gene: 7. The V gene's germline CDR1 is LNHDA and CDR2 SQIVND (reference sequence). This CDR3 has 15 residues. The CDR3 sequence: CASSIMDRVGQPQHF. The CDR3 region has the DNA TGTGCCAGTAGTATTATGGACAGGGTGGGTCAGCCCCAGCATTTT. The full variable domain, its missing parts supplied by reference TRBV19 and TRBJ1-5, is DGGITQSPKYLFRKEGQNVTLSCEQNLNHDAMYWYRQDPGQGLRLIYYSQIVNDFQKGDIAEGYSVSREKKESFPLTVTSAQKNPTAFYLCASSIMDRVGQPQHFGDGTRLSIL.

J is TRBJ2-1 and V is TRBV5-1; possibly TRBD1 or TRBD2 for D (5 bases each). V dropped 3 bases and J dropped 6 bases, with 22 bases sitting between them. Looked up from germline, CDR1 is SGHRS and CDR2 is YFSETQ. The length of the CDR3 is 17 residues. The CDR3 DNA reads as TGCGCCAGCAGCTCTCATTCGACTAAGTTGAGGGGCAATGAGCAGTTCTTC. It is translated as CASSSHSTKLRGNEQFF.

For the CDR3, the DNA is TGCGCCAGCAGTGGACCACAGGGGGCGAACACCGGGGAGCTGTTTTTT. Amino acid sequence: CASSGPQGANTGELFF. The V and J genes are TRBV10-1 and TRBJ2-2; TRBD1 agrees at 8 bases. The germline gives CDR1 WNHNN, CDR2 SYGVQD (reference sequence). This CDR3 is 16 amino acids long. V was pared by 4 bases and J by 0 bases, with 4 bases of the junction left unmatched.

This chain joins TRBV27 and TRBJ2-1, with 9 bases fitting TRBD1. CDR3 length: 18 residues. Unmatched junction bases numbered 14, after V lost 3 bases and J lost 5 bases. Germline assignment: CDR1 MNHEY and CDR2 SMNVEV (reference sequence). In nucleotides, the CDR3 is TGTGCCAGCAGTTTGTACAGGGGGCGAGTAGCGGACCACAATGAGCAGTTCTTC. As protein: CASSLYRGRVADHNEQFF.

The gene calls are TRBV7-9 and TRBJ2-7; possible D gene TRBD1, 5 bases. The CDR3 runs 15 residues. Trimming took 0 bases from V and 1 from J, leaving 10 bases between them. Per germline, CDR1 SEHNR and CDR2 FQNEAQ (reference sequence). The CDR3, as DNA: TGTGCCAGCAGCTTAGCCCCAGGGATGTCCTACGAGCAGTACTTC. Translated: CASSLAPGMSYEQYF.

This clone was detected only a few times. V is TRBV28 and J is TRBJ2-7, with no clear D. The V end was cut by 2 bases, the J end by 3 bases, with 8 bases between. The germline gives CDR1 MDHEN, CDR2 SYDVKM. CDR3 length: 13 amino acids. The CDR3 DNA reads TGTGCCAGCAGTTTACCCCACAACTACGAGCAGTACTTC. It is translated as CASSLPHNYEQYF.

The chain uses TRBV7-6 and TRBJ2-3; either TRBD1 or TRBD2 may supply D (5 bases each). Germline V gene data show CDR1 as SGHVS and CDR2 as FNYEAQ. V was clipped by 1 base and J by 0 bases, with 20 bases between them. The CDR3 is 19 residues long. The DNA for the CDR3 is TGTGCCAGCAGCTTAGATGGAACCATAGGGACCTCTAGCACAGATACGCAGTATTTT. It codes for CASSLDGTIGTSSTDTQYF.